This is a list of T cell receptor beta chains from one sample in a study of cytotoxic CD8 clonotypes in ibrutinib-treated CLL. TCRdb's table, derived via immunoSEQ multiplex PCR, lists solely in-frame clones and lacks some. The repertoire holds around 76,000 clones, with around 78% as singletons. The sequencing here drew on PBMCs, taken after 24 months of ibrutinib treatment. These receptors came from a human donor with chronic lymphocytic leukemia. The CDR3 runs from the conserved cysteine through the conserved F or W. A D gene is named only where the DNA matches it firmly. Part of the rows lack a size; the others show once, few, many or a class for expanded clones.

clone size: -; V gene: TRBV5-4; D gene: TRBD1; J gene: TRBJ2-7; CDR3 protein: CASSPGQGLYEQYF; CDR3 DNA: TGTGCCAGCAGCCCCGGACAGGGGTTATACGAGCAGTACTTC
clone size: -; V gene: TRBV5-6; D gene: -; J gene: TRBJ1-3; CDR3 protein: CASTIVDRGNTIYF; CDR3 DNA: TGTGCCAGCACCATCGTCGATAGGGGAAACACCATATATTTT
clone size: -; V gene: TRBV19; D gene: TRBD2; J gene: TRBJ2-7; CDR3 protein: CASSISSGYEQYF; CDR3 DNA: TGTGCCAGTAGTATCTCTAGCGGCTACGAGCAGTACTTC
clone size: -; V gene: TRBV18; D gene: -; J gene: TRBJ1-4; CDR3 protein: CASSPLAVQIEKLFF; CDR3 DNA: TGTGCCAGCTCACCTCTGGCCGTTCAGATTGAAAAACTGTTTTTT
clone size: -; V gene: TRBV19; D gene: TRBD1; J gene: TRBJ2-7; CDR3 protein: CASSTLGTGSYEQYF; CDR3 DNA: TGTGCCAGTAGTACGCTCGGGACAGGGTCCTACGAGCAGTACTTC
clone size: -; V gene: TRBV7-2; D gene: -; J gene: TRBJ1-2; CDR3 protein: CASTPSGVGYTF; CDR3 DNA: TGTGCCAGCACTCCATCGGGGGTCGGCTACACCTTC
clone size: once; V gene: TRBV5-1; D gene: -; J gene: TRBJ2-3; CDR3 protein: CASSLRGQLASTSTDTQYF; CDR3 DNA: TGCGCCAGCAGCTTGAGAGGACAGCTGGCCTCCACTAGCACAGATACGCAGTATTTT
clone size: -; V gene: TRBV2; D gene: -; J gene: TRBJ2-4; CDR3 protein: CASSEVLLAKNIQYF; CDR3 DNA: TGTGCCAGCAGTGAAGTTCTCCTAGCCAAAAACATTCAGTACTTC
clone size: -; V gene: TRBV6-1; D gene: -; J gene: TRBJ2-2; CDR3 protein: CASSELGAGTGELFF; CDR3 DNA: TGTGCCAGCAGTGAGCTGGGGGCGGGCACCGGGGAGCTGTTTTTT
clone size: -; V gene: TRBV28; D gene: -; J gene: TRBJ1-2; CDR3 protein: CASSSQGGFYGYTF; CDR3 DNA: TGTGCCAGCAGTTCTCAAGGGGGATTCTATGGCTACACCTTC
clone size: once; V gene: TRBV7-9; D gene: TRBD1; J gene: TRBJ2-6; CDR3 protein: CASSLPGQRQSGANVLTF; CDR3 DNA: TGTGCCAGCAGCTTACCGGGACAGAGGCAATCTGGGGCCAACGTCCTGACTTTC
clone size: -; V gene: TRBV27; D gene: TRBD1; J gene: TRBJ1-6; CDR3 protein: CASSPRDRNNSPLHF; CDR3 DNA: TGTGCCAGCAGTCCCCGGGACAGAAATAATTCACCCCTCCACTTT
clone size: few; V gene: TRBV6-6; D gene: -; J gene: TRBJ1-1; CDR3 protein: CASSATGWTEAFF; CDR3 DNA: TGTGCCAGCAGTGCCACAGGGTGGACTGAAGCTTTCTTT
clone size: -; V gene: TRBV9; D gene: TRBD1; J gene: TRBJ1-2; CDR3 protein: CASSVDREEYGYTF; CDR3 DNA: TGTGCCAGCAGCGTCGACAGGGAGGAATATGGCTACACCTTC
clone size: -; V gene: TRBV7-2; D gene: TRBD1; J gene: TRBJ1-1; CDR3 protein: CASSELSRTTGANTEAFF; CDR3 DNA: TGTGCCAGCAGCGAATTATCCCGGACCACAGGGGCGAACACTGAAGCTTTCTTT
clone size: few; V gene: TRBV11-3; D gene: -; J gene: TRBJ2-1; CDR3 protein: CASSLDNEQFF; CDR3 DNA: TGTGCCAGCAGCTTAGACAATGAGCAGTTCTTC